Presented here are 17 T cell receptor beta chains from one specimen sequenced in a study of beta chain features in type 1 diabetes. Which antigens these TCRs recognize remains unknown. Every bit of the isolated RNA underwent reverse transcription, so sequencing read expressed TCRB transcripts. Assay: immunoSEQ multiplex PCR; the TCRdb copy retains only in-frame clones and omits some. The repertoire consists of some 330,000 clones, with roughly 13% occurring once and the leading ten covering 0.0095% to 0.013%. Study findings and constraints: Across all four CD4+ subsets, people with type 1 diabetes showed modestly shorter TCRB CDR3s.

Source material: naive CD4+ T cells from blood. These receptors came from a woman aged 18-29 years with type 1 diabetes.

The table lists this clone with a few counts. This chain joins TRBV19 and TRBJ1-2; 9 bases match TRBD1. Trimming at V came to 6 bases and at J to 5 bases, leaving 7 bases not matched to a gene. The germline V gene encodes CDR1 LNHDA and CDR2 SQIVND (reference sequence). This CDR3 comprises 14 residues. CDR3 sequence reads: CASRDRGPEYGYTF. For the CDR3, the DNA is TGTGCCAGTAGGGACAGGGGCCCGGAGTATGGCTACACCTTC. The entire variable domain, with the rest obtained from reference TRBV19 and TRBJ1-2, is as follows: DGGITQSPKYLFRKEGQNVTLSCEQNLNHDAMYWYRQDPGQGLRLIYYSQIVNDFQKGDIAEGYSVSREKKESFPLTVTSAQKNPTAFYLCASRDRGPEYGYTFGSGTRLTVV.

A few counts support this clone. The chain employs TRBV28 and TRBJ2-7; weak D call: TRBD1 (6 bases). CDR1 is MDHEN, CDR2 SYDVKM, per germline. Trimming cost V 4 bases and J 3 bases, with 16 bases left between them. The CDR3 runs to 15 residues. For the CDR3, the DNA is TGTGCCAGCAGTTCCCCCGGGACGGGACACTACGAGCAGTACTTC. This encodes CASSSPGTGHYEQYF. Together with reference TRBV28 and TRBJ2-7, the CDR3 gives the full variable domain: DVKVTQSSRYLVKRTGEKVFLECVQDMDHENMFWYRQDPGLGLRLIYFSYDVKMKEKGDIPEGYSVSREKKERFSLILESASTNQTSMYLCASSSPGTGHYEQYFGPGTRLTVT.

The genes are TRBV18 and TRBJ2-7; TRBD1 aligns across 9 bases. Germline trimming cut 3 bases from V and 3 bases from J; bases unmatched to any gene: 6. The germline gives CDR1 KGHSH, CDR2 LQKENI. The CDR3 length is 15 residues. The CDR3 coding sequence is TGTGCCAGCTCACCCGGGACAGGGTGGTTCTACGAGCAGTACTTC. Encoded protein: CASSPGTGWFYEQYF. Together with reference TRBV18 and TRBJ2-7, the CDR3 gives the full variable domain: NAGVMQNPRHLVRRRGQEARLRCSPMKGHSHVYWYRQLPEEGLKFMVYLQKENIIDESGMPKERFSAEFPKEGPSILRIQQVVRGDSAAYFCASSPGTGWFYEQYFGPGTRLTVT.

This clone was detected a few times. The chain has TRBV7-9 and TRBJ1-6, with a possible D match to TRBD1 (5 bases). The CDR3 sequence is 13 residues long. Germline-derived CDR1 and CDR2 are SEHNR and FQNEAQ (reference sequence). Trimming cost V 3 bases and J 9 bases, with 9 bases left between them. CDR3 bases: TGTGCCAGCAGCTTGGGGGAGGTTTCACCCCTCCACTTT. Its translation is CASSLGEVSPLHF.

The chain links TRBV30 to TRBJ2-1; maybe TRBD1 (5 bases). CDR1 and CDR2 (germline): GTSNPN, SVGIG (reference sequence). The CDR3 runs to 11 residues. The V and J ends lost 7 bases and 9 bases respectively, with 13 bases between them. CDR3 nucleotides: TGTGCCTCGACCCCCCAGGGTGAGCAGTTCTTC. Translated: CASTPQGEQFF.

This clone turned up a few times. This rearrangement joins TRBV10-3 to TRBJ2-7; perhaps TRBD1 as D (5 bases). Germline CDR1 is ENHRY and CDR2 is SYGVKD. The V gene lost 3 bases and the J gene lost 7 bases, with 7 bases spanning the gap. This CDR3 comprises 11 residues. For the CDR3, the DNA is TGTGCCATCAGTGAAAGGGGTGAGCAGTACTTC. It codes for CAISERGEQYF.

The chain couples TRBV28 to TRBJ2-1; 11 nucleotides align to TRBD2. This CDR3 has 13 residues. Per germline, CDR1 MDHEN and CDR2 SYDVKM. V was clipped by 10 bases and J by 12 bases; unmatched bases: 11. For the CDR3, the DNA is TGTGCCACCTGCTCGGTAGCGGGGGGGCGGCAGTTCTTC. As protein: CATCSVAGGRQFF.

This chain links TRBV5-1 with TRBJ2-7, with 7 bases fitting TRBD1. Germline V CDR1 and CDR2: SGHRS, YFSETQ. The V segment lost 2 bases and the J segment 6 bases; nucleotides outside the gene matches: 5. CDR3 length: 13 amino acids. Here the CDR3 reads CASSFRDSREQYF. The CDR3 DNA sequence: TGCGCCAGCAGCTTCCGGGACAGTCGCGAGCAGTACTTC.

The CDR3 DNA sequence: TGTGCCAGCAGCCAAGAGGGTGCGGACAGGTCCTACGAGCAGTACTTC. Protein product: CASSQEGADRSYEQYF. The chain employs TRBV4-2 and TRBJ2-7; 7 bases are shared with TRBD1. This CDR3 spans 16 amino acids. In germline, CDR1 is LGHNA, CDR2 YNFKEQ. Trimming at V came to 0 bases and at J to 1 base, leaving 6 bases not matched to a gene.

The V call is TRBV9, the J call TRBJ1-6; D unresolved. With 3 bases removed from V and 7 bases from J, the gap between germline ends came to 17 bases. The CDR3 has 16 residues. Germline lookup yields CDR1 SGDLS and CDR2 YYNGEE. The CDR3 protein is CASSGSPRGGNSPLHF. CDR3 nucleotide sequence: TGTGCCAGCAGCGGCTCCCCGCGCGGTGGGAATTCACCCCTCCACTTT.

A remark on this clone: An end of the junction differs from the germline gene, which may be a read error. The gene calls are TRBV7-7 and TRBJ2-7, with 7 nucleotides matching TRBD1. The CDR3 is made up of 15 amino acids. The germline V gene encodes CDR1 SSHAT and CDR2 FNYEAQ (reference sequence). CDR3 coding DNA: TGTGCTAGCAGCTTAAGGTCAGGGGGCTCCTACGAGCAGTACTTC. Protein: CASSLRSGGSYEQYF.

As concerns this clone: This same CDR3 is encoded by further DNA sequences in the sample. The chain employs TRBV11-3 and TRBJ1-1; a weak D match, TRBD1 (5 bases). This CDR3 comprises 13 residues. Germline V lookup: CDR1 SGHNT, CDR2 YENEEA. Trimming took 4 bases from V and 1 from J, leaving 7 bases between them. CDR3 DNA: TGTGCCAGCAGCTCCACAGGGAACACTGAAGCTTTCTTT. It codes for CASSSTGNTEAFF.

The chain couples TRBV9 to TRBJ1-6; D unclear. The length of the CDR3 is 15 residues. V was trimmed by 0 bases and J by 7 bases, leaving 11 bases between them. Germline V CDR1 and CDR2: SGDLS, YYNGEE. CDR3 sequence reads: CASSVVPEANSPLHF. CDR3 sequence (DNA): TGTGCCAGCAGCGTAGTTCCAGAGGCAAATTCACCCCTCCACTTT.

The gene calls are TRBV29-1 and TRBJ2-4; D gene unclear. CDR1 and CDR2 (germline): SQVTM, ANQGSEA. V lost 6 bases to trimming and J lost 7 bases, with 16 bases between them. The CDR3 runs to 13 residues. CDR3 DNA: TGCAGCGTAGGAATCTTGGGCGTGAACATTCAGTACTTC. Protein: CSVGILGVNIQYF.

The gene calls are TRBV29-1 and TRBJ1-1, with TRBD1 as a possible D gene (5 bases). The CDR3 covers 13 residues. Trimming took 7 bases from V and 1 from J, leaving 13 bases between them. Germline V lookup: CDR1 SQVTM, CDR2 ANQGSEA. CDR3 protein: CSGEGLRNTEAFF. The CDR3 coding sequence is TGCAGCGGGGAGGGACTCCGGAACACTGAAGCTTTCTTT.

A few counts support this clone. V gene TRBV7-2 combines with J gene TRBJ2-1; D unclear. The V gene's germline CDR1 is SGHTA and CDR2 FQGNSA. The ends were cut back, 5 bases at V and 2 bases at J, with 7 bases in the middle. The CDR3 covers 13 residues. The CDR3 loop is CASSPPAYNEQFF. CDR3 nucleotide sequence: TGTGCCAGCAGCCCCCCGGCCTACAATGAGCAGTTCTTC.

This clone has just a few counts. This chain links TRBV18 with TRBJ2-7; 13 bases fit TRBD2. The CDR3 sequence is 15 residues long. The germline V gene encodes CDR1 KGHSH and CDR2 LQKENI. V shed 1 base, J shed 5 bases, and the junction held 2 bases outside the gene matches. The CDR3 loop reads CASSPHGLAGDEQYF. As DNA, the CDR3 is TGTGCCAGCTCACCACATGGACTAGCGGGAGACGAGCAGTACTTC. Looking up the rest from reference TRBV18 and TRBJ2-7 gives the full variable domain: NAGVMQNPRHLVRRRGQEARLRCSPMKGHSHVYWYRQLPEEGLKFMVYLQKENIIDESGMPKERFSAEFPKEGPSILRIQQVVRGDSAAYFCASSPHGLAGDEQYFGPGTRLTVT.